These 15 T cell receptor beta chains originate from one sample sequenced in a study of T cell responses to AZD1222 COVID-19 vaccine. Produced via immunoSEQ multiplex PCR; TCRdb's table is partial and in-frame only. Among fewer than 200,000 clones, approximately 91% were seen once, and the ten largest hold approximately 1.8%. The material was peripheral blood, obtained 28 days after the second AZD1222 dose. The source of these receptors is an adult who received the AZD1222 COVID-19 vaccine.

This clone was picked up a small number of times. The chain carries TRBV10-1 and TRBJ2-2, with unresolved D. The CDR3 is 12 residues long. Germline V CDR1 and CDR2: WNHNN, SYGVQD (reference sequence). V dropped 8 bases and J dropped 1 base, with 5 bases sitting between them. CDR3 bases: TGCGCCAGCCACAGGAACACCGGGGAGCTGTTTTTT. This gives the protein CASHRNTGELFF.

J is TRBJ2-1 and V is TRBV5-4; the match to TRBD2 covers 11 bases. The CDR3 extends over 15 amino acids. Trimming cost V 6 bases and J 9 bases; bases outside gene matches: 11. Germline CDR1 and CDR2: SGHNT and YYREEE (reference sequence). CDR3 DNA: TGTGCCAGCACCTTACTAGCGGGAGTTTATAGTGAGCAGTTCTTC. It yields the protein CASTLLAGVYSEQFF.

CDR3 in amino acids: CASSPDSLNTGELFF. The CDR3 nucleotides are TGTGCCAGCAGTCCCGACAGCTTAAACACCGGGGAGCTGTTTTTT. This chain uses TRBV6-4 with TRBJ2-2, with D perhaps TRBD1 (5 bases). This CDR3 has 15 residues. Trimming shortened V by 5 bases and J by 2 bases, and 12 bases separated the two germline ends. The germline gives CDR1 MRHNA, CDR2 SNTAGT.

The V and J genes are TRBV15 and TRBJ1-2; D not certain. Germline CDR1 reads LNHNV; CDR2 reads YYDKDF (reference sequence). This CDR3 spans 14 amino acids. V was cut by 3 bases and J by 7 bases, with 15 bases left in between. For the CDR3, the DNA is TGTGCCACCAGCAGCGGACGGCGCCTGGGTGGCTACACCTTC. Translating gives CATSSGRRLGGYTF.

This chain uses TRBV2 with TRBJ1-5, with D maybe TRBD1 (5 bases). V was trimmed by 5 bases and J by 1 base, leaving 15 bases between them. The CDR3 length is 16 residues. CDR1 SNHLY and CDR2 FYNNEI come from the germline V gene. The CDR3 region is CASSLRRGASNQPQHF. The CDR3 nucleotides are TGTGCCAGCAGTCTACGACGAGGGGCCAGCAATCAGCCCCAGCATTTT.

CDR3 sequence: CASSESWGAGTEAFF. CDR3 bases: TGCGCCAGCAGTGAGTCGTGGGGCGCCGGCACTGAAGCTTTCTTT. The chain employs TRBV10-1 and TRBJ1-1; TRBD1 is a possible D gene (5 bases). Trimming removed 0 bases at V and 4 bases at J, with 12 bases between. From germline, CDR1 is WNHNN and CDR2 SYGVQD (reference sequence). This CDR3 comprises 15 residues.

In nucleotides, the CDR3 is TGCAGCGTTGAGGTTGACAGGGCTCCCTATGGCTACACCTTC. This sequence encodes CSVEVDRAPYGYTF. The chain combines TRBV29-1 with TRBJ1-2; the match to TRBD1 covers 7 bases. The V gene's germline CDR1 is SQVTM and CDR2 ANQGSEA. This CDR3 is 14 amino acids long. The ends lost 3 bases at V and 4 bases at J; junction bases unmatched: 8.

The rearrangement joins TRBV5-1 to TRBJ2-3; D is uncertain. The ends were cut back, 1 base at V and 3 bases at J, with 6 bases in the middle. Germline V gene data show CDR1 as SGHRS and CDR2 as YFSETQ. This CDR3 is built from 13 residues. Here the CDR3 reads CASSLTFTDTQYF. CDR3 sequence (DNA): TGCGCCAGCAGCTTGACCTTTACAGATACGCAGTATTTT.

The J gene is TRBJ2-7, the V gene TRBV25-1, with 8 bases identical to TRBD1. Germline assignment: CDR1 MGHDK and CDR2 SYGVNS. V trimming: 2 bases; J trimming: 6 bases; junction bases outside the gene matches: 6. The CDR3 sequence is 14 residues long. The CDR3 coding sequence is TGTGCCAGCAGTGAACACAGGGGGGTTCTCGAGCAGTACTTC. Protein: CASSEHRGVLEQYF.

Only one count was recorded for this clone. At the DNA level, this CDR3 is encoded by other sequences in the same sample as well. The chain has TRBV7-8 and TRBJ1-1; D is possibly TRBD1 (5 bases). Germline V gene sequence: CDR1 SGHVS, CDR2 FQNEAQ. CDR3 length: 14 residues. Trimming stripped 2 bases from V and 1 base from J, with 8 bases between. DNA for the CDR3: TGTGCCAGCAGCTTACGACAGCCGAACACTGAAGCTTTCTTT. Its protein product is CASSLRQPNTEAFF.

This chain joins TRBV14 and TRBJ1-1; D is unclear. The CDR3 is 14 amino acids. CDR1 is SGHDN and CDR2 is FVKESK in the germline V gene. V shed 3 bases and J shed 1 base, with 9 bases lying between them. CDR3 in amino acids: CASSHGLGNTEAFF. The CDR3 bases are TGTGCCAGCAGCCACGGTCTGGGGAACACTGAAGCTTTCTTT.

The chain joins TRBV9 to TRBJ2-3; D is undetermined. CDR3 length equals 14 residues. The V gene lost 4 bases and the J gene lost 2 bases, with 11 bases spanning the gap. Germline-derived CDR1 and CDR2 are SGDLS and YYNGEE. CDR3 sequence (DNA): TGTGCCAGCAGCCCCCCCAGCCCCACAGATACGCAGTATTTT. Translation: CASSPPSPTDTQYF.

The chain uses TRBV5-1 and TRBJ2-2; 8 bases are shared with TRBD1. V gave up 3 bases and J gave up 6 bases; unmatched junction bases: 10. The CDR3 sequence is 16 residues long. Germline V gene sequence: CDR1 SGHRS, CDR2 YFSETQ. CDR3 nucleotide sequence: TGCGCCAGCAGCTCGGCCAGGGGGCGCGTCCCCGGGGAGCTGTTTTTT. Amino acid sequence: CASSSARGRVPGELFF.

V and J are TRBV7-3 and TRBJ2-3; D remains ambiguous. The germline V and J ends were trimmed by 5 bases and 0 bases, with 6 bases remaining between them. The CDR3 runs 13 residues. Germline V gives CDR1 SGHTA, CDR2 FQGTGA. The CDR3 DNA is TGTGCCAGCAGCCCTATGAGCACAGATACGCAGTATTTT. It specifies CASSPMSTDTQYF.

Points on this clone: The sample has other DNA sequences that encode this CDR3 too. The CDR3 DNA follows: TGTGCCAGCAGCTCCCAGGGCGCAGATACGCAGTATTTT. It is translated as CASSSQGADTQYF. The chain uses TRBV11-2 and TRBJ2-3; possible D gene TRBD1, 5 bases. Between the trimmed V and J ends, which lost 4 bases and 4 bases, there was a span of 9 bases. Germline loops: CDR1 SGHAT, CDR2 FQNNGV. The CDR3 sequence is 13 residues long.